This T cell receptor (beta chain) was found in a study of blood T cell repertoires in COVID-19. Study summary: T cells, B-cell-depleted T cells, or PBMCs supplied cDNA or gDNA.

The repertoire was sequenced with immunoSEQ multiplex PCR; TCRdb's copy has only in-frame clones and lacks some. The profile shows some 200,000 clones, over 75% of them singletons. This CDR3 region has 11 residues. Trimming cost V 5 bases and J 5 bases, with 6 bases left between them. Germline V lookup: CDR1 MGHDK, CDR2 SYGVNS. This clone was picked up a small number of times. The sequence came from a woman aged 40-49 years with acute or convalescent COVID-19. The sequencing sample was made of peripheral blood. The chain has TRBV25-1 and TRBJ2-5; unclear D gene. The CDR3 spells CASSPLETQYF. DNA for the CDR3: TGTGCCAGCAGTCCTTTGGAGACCCAGTACTTC.